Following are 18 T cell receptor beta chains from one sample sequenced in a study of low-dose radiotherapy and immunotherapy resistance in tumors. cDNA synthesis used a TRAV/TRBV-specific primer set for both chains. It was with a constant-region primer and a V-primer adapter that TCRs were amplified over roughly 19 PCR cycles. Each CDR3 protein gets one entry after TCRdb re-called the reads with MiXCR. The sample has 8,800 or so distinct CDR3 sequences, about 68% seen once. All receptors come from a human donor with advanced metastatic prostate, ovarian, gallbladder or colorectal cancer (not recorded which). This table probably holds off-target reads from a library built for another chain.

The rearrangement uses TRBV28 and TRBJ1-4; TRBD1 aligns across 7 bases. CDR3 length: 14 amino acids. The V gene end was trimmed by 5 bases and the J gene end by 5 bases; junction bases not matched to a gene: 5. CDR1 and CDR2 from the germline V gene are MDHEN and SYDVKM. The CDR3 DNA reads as TGTGCCAGCAGTGGGGGACAGCCAAATGAAAAACTGTTTTTT. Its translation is CASSGGQPNEKLFF.

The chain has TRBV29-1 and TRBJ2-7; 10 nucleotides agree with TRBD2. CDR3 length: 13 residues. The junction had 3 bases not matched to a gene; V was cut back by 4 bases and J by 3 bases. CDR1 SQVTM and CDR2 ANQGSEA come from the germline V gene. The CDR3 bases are TGCAGCGTTGCGTGGACTAGCGGCTACGAGCAGTACTTC. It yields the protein CSVAWTSGYEQYF.

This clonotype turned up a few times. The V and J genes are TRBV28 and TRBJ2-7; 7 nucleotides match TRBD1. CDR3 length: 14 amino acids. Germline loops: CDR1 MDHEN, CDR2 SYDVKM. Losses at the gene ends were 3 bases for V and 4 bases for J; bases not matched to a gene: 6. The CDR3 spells CASSFLGQPYEQYF. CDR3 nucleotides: TGTGCCAGCAGTTTTCTGGGACAGCCTTACGAGCAGTACTTC.

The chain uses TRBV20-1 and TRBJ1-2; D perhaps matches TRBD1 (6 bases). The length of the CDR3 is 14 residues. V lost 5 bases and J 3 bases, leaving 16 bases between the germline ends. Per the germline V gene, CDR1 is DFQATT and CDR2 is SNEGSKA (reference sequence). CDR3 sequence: CSADRSGVDYGYTF. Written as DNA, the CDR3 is TGCAGTGCTGACAGGTCAGGGGTAGACTATGGCTACACCTTC.

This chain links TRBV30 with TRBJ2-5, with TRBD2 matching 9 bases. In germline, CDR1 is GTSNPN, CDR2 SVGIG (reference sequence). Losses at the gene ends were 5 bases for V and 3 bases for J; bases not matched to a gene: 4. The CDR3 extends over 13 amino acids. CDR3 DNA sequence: TGTGCCTGGGGTAGACTAGCGGAAGAGACCCAGTACTTC. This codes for CAWGRLAEETQYF. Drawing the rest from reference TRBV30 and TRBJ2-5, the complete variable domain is SQTIHQWPATLVQPVGSPLSLECTVEGTSNPNLYWYRQAAGRGLQLLFYSVGIGQISSEVPQNLSASRPQDRQFILSSKKLLLSDSGFYLCAWGRLAEETQYFGPGTRLLVL.

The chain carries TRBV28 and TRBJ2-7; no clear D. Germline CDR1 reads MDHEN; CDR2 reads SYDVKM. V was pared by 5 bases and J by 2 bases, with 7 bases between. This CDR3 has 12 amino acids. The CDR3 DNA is TGTGCCAGCAGTAGACTGGCCTACGAGCAGTACTTC. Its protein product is CASSRLAYEQYF.

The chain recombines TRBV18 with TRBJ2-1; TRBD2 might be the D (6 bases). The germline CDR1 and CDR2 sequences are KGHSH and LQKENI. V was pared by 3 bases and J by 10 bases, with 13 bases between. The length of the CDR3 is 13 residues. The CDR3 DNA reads TGTGCCAGCTCACCGCCGACTAGAAACGAGCAGTTCTTC. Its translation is CASSPPTRNEQFF.

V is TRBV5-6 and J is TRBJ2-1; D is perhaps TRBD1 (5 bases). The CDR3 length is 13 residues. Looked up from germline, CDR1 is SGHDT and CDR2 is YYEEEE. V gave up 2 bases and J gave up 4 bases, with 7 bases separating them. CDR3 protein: CASSFDSYNEQFF. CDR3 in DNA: TGTGCCAGCAGCTTTGACAGTTACAATGAGCAGTTCTTC.

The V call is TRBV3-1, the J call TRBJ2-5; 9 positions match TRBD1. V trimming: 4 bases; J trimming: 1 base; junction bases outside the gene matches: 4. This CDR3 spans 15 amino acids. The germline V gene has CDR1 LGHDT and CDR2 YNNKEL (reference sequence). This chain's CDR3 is CASSRTGVTQETQYF. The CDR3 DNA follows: TGTGCCAGCAGCCGGACAGGGGTCACCCAAGAGACCCAGTACTTC.

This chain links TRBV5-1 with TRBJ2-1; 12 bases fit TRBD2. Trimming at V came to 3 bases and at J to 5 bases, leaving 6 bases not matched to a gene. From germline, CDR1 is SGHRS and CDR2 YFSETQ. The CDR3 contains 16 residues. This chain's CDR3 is CASSSLAGGLHNEQFF. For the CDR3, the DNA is TGCGCCAGCAGCTCTCTAGCGGGAGGGCTCCACAATGAGCAGTTCTTC. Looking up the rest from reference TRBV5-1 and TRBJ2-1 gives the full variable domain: KAGVTQTPRYLIKTRGQQVTLSCSPISGHRSVSWYQQTPGQGLQFLFEYFSETQRNKGNFPGRFSGRQFSNSRSEMNVSTLELGDSALYLCASSSLAGGLHNEQFFGPGTRLTVL.

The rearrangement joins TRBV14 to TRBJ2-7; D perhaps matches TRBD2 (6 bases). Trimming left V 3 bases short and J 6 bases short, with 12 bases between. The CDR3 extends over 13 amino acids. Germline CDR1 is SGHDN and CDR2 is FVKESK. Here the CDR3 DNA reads TGTGCCAGCAGCCAGGCGGGGAAGGGCGAGCAGTACTTC. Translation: CASSQAGKGEQYF.

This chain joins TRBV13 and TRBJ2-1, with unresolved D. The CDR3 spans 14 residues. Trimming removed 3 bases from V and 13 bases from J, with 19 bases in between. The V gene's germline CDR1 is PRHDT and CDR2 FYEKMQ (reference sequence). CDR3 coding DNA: TGTGCCAGCAGCTTCCCCGTTCCCATGCCTCCTCAGTTCTTC. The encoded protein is CASSFPVPMPPQFF.

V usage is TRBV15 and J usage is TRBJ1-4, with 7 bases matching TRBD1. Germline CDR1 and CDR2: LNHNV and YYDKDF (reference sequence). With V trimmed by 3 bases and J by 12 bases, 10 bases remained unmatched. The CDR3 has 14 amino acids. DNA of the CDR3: TGTGCCACCAGCAGCAACCCCAGGGGGGGCGAACTGTTTTTT. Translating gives CATSSNPRGGELFF.

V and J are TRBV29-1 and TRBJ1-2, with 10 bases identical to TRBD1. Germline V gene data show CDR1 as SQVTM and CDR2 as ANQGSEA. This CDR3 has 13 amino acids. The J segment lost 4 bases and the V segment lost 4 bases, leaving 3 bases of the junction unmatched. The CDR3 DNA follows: TGCAGCGTTGGGGACAGGGGAGTCTATGGCTACACCTTC. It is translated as CSVGDRGVYGYTF.

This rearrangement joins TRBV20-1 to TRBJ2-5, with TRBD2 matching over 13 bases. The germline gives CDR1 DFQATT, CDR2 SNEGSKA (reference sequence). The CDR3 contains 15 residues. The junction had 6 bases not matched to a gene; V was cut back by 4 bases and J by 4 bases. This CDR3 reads CSATRLAGGGETQYF. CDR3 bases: TGCAGTGCTACGAGACTAGCGGGAGGTGGAGAGACCCAGTACTTC.

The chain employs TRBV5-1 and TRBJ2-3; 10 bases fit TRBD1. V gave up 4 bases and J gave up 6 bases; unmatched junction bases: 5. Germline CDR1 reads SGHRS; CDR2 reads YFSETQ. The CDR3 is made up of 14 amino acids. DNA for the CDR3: TGCGCCAGCAGCCTGGACAGGGGGGGGGATACGCAGTATTTT. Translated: CASSLDRGGDTQYF.

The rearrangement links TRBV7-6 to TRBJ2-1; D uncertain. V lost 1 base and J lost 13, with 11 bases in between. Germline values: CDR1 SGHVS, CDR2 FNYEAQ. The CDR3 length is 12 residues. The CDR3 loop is CASSLGTSGQFF. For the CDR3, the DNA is TGTGCCAGCAGCTTAGGAACATCCGGACAGTTCTTC.

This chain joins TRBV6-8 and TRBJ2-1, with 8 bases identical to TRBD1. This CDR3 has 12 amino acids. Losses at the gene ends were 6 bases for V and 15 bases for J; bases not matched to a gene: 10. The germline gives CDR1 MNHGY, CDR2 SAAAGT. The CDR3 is CASSPGTGVLFF. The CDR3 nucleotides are TGTGCCAGCAGCCCTGGGACAGGAGTTTTGTTCTTC.